One sample yielded the 14 T cell receptor beta chains listed below, sequenced in a study of blood T cell repertoires in COVID-19. The protocol was immunoSEQ multiplex PCR, while the TCRdb copy is restricted to in-frame clones and leaves out a portion. In the table there are about 310,000 clones, 90% of which are singletons. Sequenced material: PBMCs or T cells enriched from blood (not recorded which). The receptors were gathered from a young woman with acute COVID-19.

This clone was counted once. The V call is TRBV27, the J call TRBJ2-2, with D perhaps TRBD2 (5 bases). V lost 7 bases and J lost 4, with 16 bases in between. The germline gives CDR1 MNHEY, CDR2 SMNVEV (reference sequence). The CDR3 covers 15 residues. CDR3 in amino acids: CASTPGISSTGELFF. The CDR3 coding sequence is TGTGCCAGCACCCCCGGGATCAGTTCCACCGGGGAGCTGTTTTTT.

This clone was recorded a few times. This sequence joins TRBV9 and TRBJ2-1, with D possibly TRBD2 on 6 matching bases. V lost 0 bases and J lost 5, with 9 bases in between. Germline-derived CDR1 and CDR2 are SGDLS and YYNGEE. The CDR3 contains 14 residues. The CDR3 DNA reads TGTGCCAGCAGCGTAGCGGGAGTTAACAATGAGCAGTTCTTC. Its translation: CASSVAGVNNEQFF.

This clone was detected only once. The J gene is TRBJ2-1, the V gene TRBV9; 10 nucleotides line up with TRBD2. This CDR3 region has 16 residues. The germline CDR1 and CDR2 sequences are SGDLS and YYNGEE. J gave up 7 bases and V 0 bases, and 7 bases lay outside the gene matches. The CDR3 here is CASSVGVAGGENEQFF. In DNA form, the CDR3 reads TGTGCCAGCAGCGTAGGGGTAGCGGGGGGAGAAAATGAGCAGTTCTTC.

The chain recombines TRBV4-1 with TRBJ2-4; 8 nucleotides match TRBD1. Germline V gene sequence: CDR1 MGHRA, CDR2 YSYEKL. The CDR3 consists of 15 residues. Trimming removed 0 bases from V and 3 bases from J; junction bases left unmatched: 1. CDR3 coding DNA: TGCGCCAGCAGCCAAGAAACAGGGGGCAAAAACATTCAGTACTTC. Translation gives CASSQETGGKNIQYF.

The chain is built from TRBV9 and TRBJ2-5; D gene unclear. Between the trimmed V and J ends, which lost 0 bases and 1 base, there was a span of 4 bases. Germline CDR1 is SGDLS and CDR2 is YYNGEE. The CDR3 is made up of 13 amino acids. DNA for the CDR3: TGTGCCAGCAGCGTAGCCTTCCAAGAGACCCAGTACTTC. Amino acids: CASSVAFQETQYF.

In DNA, the CDR3 is TGTGCCAGCAGCAAAATGAGCCCCCGGAACACTGAAGCTTTCTTT. This sequence encodes CASSKMSPRNTEAFF. The chain joins TRBV21-1 to TRBJ1-1. TRBV21-1 represents a pseudogene. The CDR3 extends over 15 amino acids.

The chain couples TRBV28 to TRBJ1-2; 10 nucleotides line up with TRBD1. The CDR3 runs to 17 residues. Germline CDR1 MDHEN, CDR2 SYDVKM. V lost 5 bases and J lost 3; bases outside the gene matches: 12. The DNA of the CDR3 is TGTGCCAGCAGTGGATCCACTGGGACAGGGGAAGACTATGGCTACACCTTC. Protein: CASSGSTGTGEDYGYTF.

This clone has only one observation. The rearrangement links TRBV24-1 to TRBJ2-5; maybe TRBD1 (6 bases). The CDR3 has 12 amino acids. Germline values: CDR1 KGHDR, CDR2 SFDVKD. V lost 9 bases and J lost 2, with 9 bases in between. The CDR3 spells CATGDTQETQYF. DNA for the CDR3: TGTGCCACCGGGGACACTCAAGAGACCCAGTACTTC.

The chain uses TRBV5-4 and TRBJ2-2; 7 bases agree with TRBD1. Germline V CDR1 and CDR2: SGHNT, YYREEE (reference sequence). V was clipped by 4 bases and J by 2 bases; unmatched bases: 8. The CDR3 length is 16 residues. This chain's CDR3 is CASSRGQAGNTGELFF. The CDR3 DNA sequence: TGTGCCAGCAGCCGTGGACAGGCGGGTAACACCGGGGAGCTGTTTTTT.

The rearrangement uses TRBV6-1 and TRBJ1-2, with D perhaps TRBD1 (5 bases). The V end lost 2 bases, the J end lost 7 bases, and 8 bases lay between the germline ends. The CDR3 contains 12 residues. Germline CDR1 is MNHNS and CDR2 is SASEGT. This chain's CDR3 is CASSESGIGYTF. The CDR3 coding sequence is TGTGCCAGCAGTGAATCAGGGATTGGCTACACCTTC.

This chain links TRBV3-1 (or the pseudogene TRBV3-2) with TRBJ2-1, with a weak D call TRBD2 (5 bases). The ends were cut back, 5 bases at V and 4 bases at J, with 6 bases in the middle. This CDR3 contains 12 residues. The V gene's germline CDR1 is LGHDT and CDR2 YNNKEL (reference sequence). The chain's CDR3 is CASSSGYNEQFF. The CDR3 DNA is TGTGCCAGCAGCTCGGGGTACAATGAGCAGTTCTTC.

This sequence joins TRBV7-9 and TRBJ2-1, with a tentative D call TRBD2 (5 bases). The germline V gene encodes CDR1 SEHNR and CDR2 FQNEAQ (reference sequence). The CDR3 runs to 16 residues. Trimming took 1 base from V and 10 from J, leaving 20 bases between them. The CDR3 loop reads CASSLGGSHEALEQFF. CDR3 DNA sequence: TGTGCCAGCAGCTTAGGAGGGAGCCACGAGGCTTTGGAGCAGTTCTTC. The complete variable domain, with remaining parts taken from reference TRBV7-9 and TRBJ2-1, reads DTGVSQNPRHKITKRGQNVTFRCDPISEHNRLYWYRQTLGQGPEFLTYFQNEAQLEKSRLLSDRFSAERPKGSFSTLEIQRTEQGDSAMYLCASSLGGSHEALEQFFGPGTRLTVL.

This clone was observed at least ten times. The chain joins TRBV29-1 to TRBJ2-2; D unclear. Germline lookup yields CDR1 SQVTM and CDR2 ANQGSEA. The CDR3 has 12 residues. V lost 2 bases and J 5 bases, leaving 6 bases between the germline ends. Here the CDR3 DNA reads TGCAGCGTTGAATCCGGGACCGGGGAGCTGTTTTTT. Its protein product is CSVESGTGELFF.

The genes are TRBV28 and TRBJ2-7; 13 bases map to TRBD2. CDR3 length: 17 residues. V gave up 3 bases and J gave up 4 bases; unmatched junction bases: 9. Looked up from germline, CDR1 is MDHEN and CDR2 is SYDVKM. The CDR3 protein is CASSLERTSGSWYEQYF. CDR3 nucleotide sequence: TGTGCCAGCAGTTTGGAGAGGACTAGCGGGAGCTGGTACGAGCAGTACTTC.